These 11 T cell receptor beta chains share one sample of origin, sequenced in a study of regulatory T cells in long-lasting Graves disease (dated by TCRdb to about 2021). The protocol used for the library was multiplex PCR. The instrument was an Illumina HiSeq 4000. TCR beta libraries were built with iRepertoire HTBI primers and Arm-PCR amplification of CDR3 regions. TCRdb reanalyzed the raw reads on its own, using fastp at Q25 for trimming and MiXCR for clone calling, and kept in-frame beta chains. Each CDR3 protein gets just one entry, which takes the most common genes and DNA from the rows behind it. This sample holds under 800,000 distinct CDR3 sequences; roughly 15% were observed only once. The biggest ten clones account for about 17% of the sample. Read against the paper, the sample's time point label means: newly diagnosed GD, antithyroid drugs for less than 3 months. For both TCR sequencing and RNA sequencing, RNA was extracted from PBMCs in TRIzol.

These data were likewise used in another study, on T cells in Graves' hyperthyroidism and ophthalmopathy.

Specimen: peripheral blood mononuclear cells (PBMCs), collected at new diagnosis, from a patient treated with antithyroid drugs. The receptors were gathered from a woman in her 30s with Graves disease. Donor details come from another sample of the same person, matched by shared clones.

A word on this clonotype: Its ends do not fully match the called genes, so a read error is possible. The V and J genes are TRBV7-9 and TRBJ1-4; maybe TRBD1 (6 bases). This CDR3 has 14 residues. The germline gives CDR1 SEHNR, CDR2 FQNEAQ (reference sequence). The CDR3 sequence is CASRIQGQGEKRFF. The DNA for the CDR3 is TGTGCCAGCAGAATACAGGGACAAGGAGAAAAACGGTTTTTT. The entire variable domain, with the rest obtained from reference TRBV7-9 and TRBJ1-4, is as follows: DTGVSQNPRHKITKRGQNVTFRCDPISEHNRLYWYRQTLGQGPEFLTYFQNEAQLEKSRLLSDRFSAERPKGSFSTLEIQRTEQGDSAMYLCASRIQGQGEKRFFGSGTQLSVL.

The count of this clonotype is one. The rearrangement uses TRBV9 and TRBJ1-3; D is perhaps TRBD1 (6 bases). V lost 0 bases to trimming and J lost 2 bases, with 12 bases between them. Germline lookup yields CDR1 SGDLS and CDR2 YYNGEE. This CDR3 is built from 16 residues. CDR3 in DNA: TGTGCCAGCAGCGTAGTAGGGGGGACGGCTGGAAACACCATATATTTT. Protein sequence: CASSVVGGTAGNTIYF.

This clonotype showed up many times. The V call is TRBV6-2 or TRBV6-3, the J call TRBJ2-5; D is perhaps TRBD2 (7 bases). CDR1 is MNHEY and CDR2 is SVGEGT in the germline V gene. This CDR3 region has 16 residues. Trimming pared 4 bases from V and 9 bases from J, leaving 24 bases between. DNA for the CDR3: TGTGCCAGCAGTTGGGTCCGAAAGGGGGGGATAGGGGCCCAGTACTTC. It specifies CASSWVRKGGIGAQYF.

The chain links TRBV7-2 to TRBJ2-3; D is unclear. The CDR3 extends over 13 amino acids. Between the trimmed V and J ends, which lost 0 bases and 7 bases, there was a span of 8 bases. The germline CDR1 and CDR2 sequences are SGHTA and FQGNSA. The CDR3 here is CASSLAQLYTQYF. The CDR3 DNA is TGTGCCAGCAGCTTAGCGCAGCTTTATACGCAGTATTTT.

The J gene is TRBJ2-2, the V gene TRBV6-1; no clear D. Trimming took off 5 bases at V and 3 bases at J, with 7 bases between the two ends. This CDR3 spans 13 amino acids. Per the germline V gene, CDR1 is MNHNS and CDR2 is SASEGT. The CDR3: CASSRRDTGELFF. The DNA of the CDR3 is TGTGCCAGCAGTCGAAGAGACACCGGGGAGCTGTTTTTT.

The table lists this clonotype with a few counts. This chain uses TRBV19 with TRBJ1-5; the match to TRBD1 covers 10 bases. This CDR3 spans 15 amino acids. Germline trimming cut 1 base from V and 7 bases from J; bases unmatched to any gene: 4. Germline V gives CDR1 LNHDA, CDR2 SQIVND (reference sequence). This chain's CDR3 is CASSIGVTGGQPQHF. In nucleotides, the CDR3 is TGTGCCAGTAGTATAGGGGTGACAGGGGGCCAGCCCCAGCATTTT.

At least ten counts were recorded for this clonotype. The CDR3 DNA reads as TGTGCCAGCAGTCCTACAGTATCCAATGAGCAGTTCTTC. Translation gives CASSPTVSNEQFF. V is TRBV6-1 and J is TRBJ2-1; D is unclear. The CDR3 contains 13 residues. V was trimmed by 5 bases and J by 6 bases, leaving 11 bases between them. Per the germline V gene, CDR1 is MNHNS and CDR2 is SASEGT.

This chain uses TRBV12-3 or TRBV12-4 with TRBJ2-7; D is unresolved. V lost 5 bases and J 2 bases, leaving 16 bases between the germline ends. The CDR3 length is 15 residues. The CDR3 spells CASSHGQLLTYEQYF. The CDR3 bases are TGTGCCAGCAGTCACGGGCAGCTGTTAACCTACGAGCAGTACTTC.

This clonotype was seen a handful of times. This sequence joins TRBV10-3 and TRBJ2-7, with TRBD1 matching 9 bases. The CDR3 extends over 17 amino acids. The germline gives CDR1 ENHRY, CDR2 SYGVKD. The V gene end was trimmed by 0 bases and the J gene end by 5 bases; junction bases not matched to a gene: 11. This chain's CDR3 is CAISESSGTGKTDEQYF. The CDR3, as DNA: TGTGCCATCAGTGAGTCCTCCGGGACAGGGAAGACCGACGAGCAGTACTTC.

Details on this clonotype: A much larger clone lies a single base off, so this may be a read error. The chain carries TRBV3-1 and TRBJ1-2; D might be TRBD1 (5 bases). The CDR3 has 15 residues. The germline V gene encodes CDR1 LGHDT and CDR2 YNNKEL (reference sequence). This CDR3 is CANSQALTESYGYTF. DNA for the CDR3: TGTGCCAACAGCCAAGCCCTGACAGAATCTTATGGCTACACCTTC.

This chain links TRBV20-1 with TRBJ1-5; D ambiguous. Between the trimmed V and J ends, which lost 3 bases and 7 bases, there was a span of 7 bases. Looked up from germline, CDR1 is DFQATT and CDR2 is SNEGSKA (reference sequence). There are 11 residues in the CDR3. Here the CDR3 reads CSASSGQPQHF. Here the CDR3 DNA reads TGCAGTGCTAGTTCCGGGCAGCCCCAGCATTTT.